These 16 T cell receptor beta chains were all obtained from the same sample, sequenced in a study of response to subunit inactivated influenza vaccine. Using its own MiXCR run on the RT-PCR reads, TCRdb lists one record per CDR3 protein. The profile shows approximately 530,000 distinct CDR3 sequences, 10% to 15% of them singletons. The sequencing used PBMCs from blood, collected about 40 days after vaccination. The receptors derive from a man in his forties or fifties who received an inactivated influenza vaccine.

This clonotype was seen many times. The rearrangement uses TRBV11-2 and TRBJ2-7; D is possibly TRBD1 (5 bases). Looked up from germline, CDR1 is SGHAT and CDR2 is FQNNGV. This CDR3 is built from 14 residues. V lost 4 bases to trimming and J lost 3 bases, with 13 bases between them. The CDR3: CASSSQGSLYEQYF. The CDR3 DNA is TGTGCCAGCAGCTCCCAGGGATCTCTCTACGAGCAGTACTTC.

This clonotype was detected ten times or more. The chain recombines TRBV5-8 with TRBJ1-1; D may be TRBD1 (5 bases). V was shortened by 7 bases and J by 0 bases, with 16 bases between the two germline ends. Looked up from germline, CDR1 is SGHTS and CDR2 is YDEGEE. CDR3 length: 15 amino acids. CDR3 residues: CASAPQDSLNTEAFF. The CDR3 DNA sequence: TGTGCCAGCGCTCCCCAAGACAGTTTGAACACTGAAGCTTTCTTT. The entire variable domain, with the rest obtained from reference TRBV5-8 and TRBJ1-1, is as follows: EAGVTQSPTHLIKTRGQQATLRCSPISGHTSVYWYQQALGLGLQFLLWYDEGEERNRGNFPPRFSGRQFPNYSSELNVNALELEDSALYLCASAPQDSLNTEAFFGQGTRLTVV.

The J gene is TRBJ2-1, the V gene TRBV25-1; possibly TRBD1 for D (5 bases). Germline CDR1 is MGHDK and CDR2 is SYGVNS. The CDR3 contains 14 residues. The V end was cut by 3 bases, the J end by 10 bases, with 16 bases between. The CDR3 bases are TGTGCCAGCAGTGATTTTCCAGGGTTTCGGGAGCAGTTCTTC. Translating it yields CASSDFPGFREQFF.

In its sample, this clonotype was seen a few times. The J gene is TRBJ2-1, the V gene TRBV20-1; D is perhaps TRBD1 (6 bases). The CDR3 length is 15 residues. Trimming shortened V by 6 bases and J by 5 bases, and 20 bases separated the two germline ends. Per germline, CDR1 DFQATT and CDR2 SNEGSKA (reference sequence). DNA of the CDR3: TGCAGTGCCCCCCGCGCACAGGGAGTACACAATGAGCAGTTCTTC. Its protein product is CSAPRAQGVHNEQFF.

This clonotype occurred a few times. The rearrangement links TRBV7-6 to TRBJ1-4, with 8 nucleotides matching TRBD1. The CDR3 is made up of 13 amino acids. Germline CDR1 SGHVS, CDR2 FNYEAQ. V shed 8 bases, J shed 4 bases, and the junction held 3 bases outside the gene matches. CDR3 DNA sequence: TGTGCCAGCGCGACAGGGGTTAATGAAAAACTGTTTTTT. This encodes CASATGVNEKLFF.

There are many counts of this clonotype. The rearrangement links TRBV12-3 or TRBV12-4 to TRBJ2-1; D gene ambiguous. The CDR3 runs 18 residues. V was trimmed by 7 bases and J by 5 bases, leaving 27 bases between them. The CDR3 region has the DNA TGTGCCAGCACCATCCGGTCGGTAGCTGGCTATCAACACAATGAGCAGTTCTTC. This codes for CASTIRSVAGYQHNEQFF.

This clonotype was seen more than once but under ten times. The chain recombines TRBV27 with TRBJ1-4, with 7 bases lining up with TRBD1. Germline loops: CDR1 MNHEY, CDR2 SMNVEV (reference sequence). The CDR3 covers 13 residues. Unmatched junction bases numbered 4, after V lost 7 bases and J lost 5 bases. The CDR3, as DNA: TGTGCCAGCAAACAACAGGGGAATGAAAAACTGTTTTTT. It yields the protein CASKQQGNEKLFF.

Many counts were recorded for this clonotype. This chain connects TRBV10-3 to TRBJ1-6; no clear D gene. The ends were cut back, 6 bases at V and 7 bases at J, with 10 bases in the middle. The CDR3 has 13 amino acids. Germline lookup yields CDR1 ENHRY and CDR2 SYGVKD. CDR3 region: CAIRTDENSPLHF. CDR3 bases: TGTGCCATCAGGACGGATGAGAATTCACCCCTCCACTTT.

The sample holds a few counts of this clonotype. V gene TRBV12-3 or TRBV12-4 combines with J gene TRBJ2-4; 11 bases are a match to TRBD1. V shed 6 bases, J shed 0 bases, and the junction held 4 bases outside the gene matches. This CDR3 spans 16 amino acids. The CDR3 coding sequence is TGTGCCAGCAGCCCGGACAGGGGGCTAGCCAAAAACATTCAGTACTTC. Translation: CASSPDRGLAKNIQYF.

The rearrangement uses TRBV29-1 and TRBJ2-7; the D gene is possibly TRBD2 (5 bases). Germline CDR1 reads SQVTM; CDR2 reads ANQGSEA. The CDR3 runs 13 residues. Trimming took 3 bases from V and 4 from J, leaving 13 bases between them. This CDR3 reads CSVDFGSGYEQYF. CDR3 in DNA: TGCAGCGTTGATTTTGGGAGCGGTTACGAGCAGTACTTC.

This clonotype was counted only a few times. The rearrangement links TRBV7-9 to TRBJ1-4; D is possibly TRBD1 (5 bases). V was shortened by 3 bases and J by 5 bases, with 19 bases between the two germline ends. Germline loops: CDR1 SEHNR, CDR2 FQNEAQ (reference sequence). The CDR3 loop spans 17 amino acids. The CDR3 DNA reads TGTGCCAGCAGCTTTTTTTTAGGGACTTCATCCAATGAAAAACTGTTTTTT. Encoded protein: CASSFFLGTSSNEKLFF.

The chain couples TRBV12-3 or TRBV12-4 to TRBJ2-3, with 10 bases fitting TRBD2. Trimming took 0 bases from V and 6 from J; bases not matched to a gene: 9. This CDR3 is 17 amino acids long. CDR3 sequence: CASSLAGGLAGVDTQYF. CDR3 DNA: TGTGCCAGCAGTTTAGCGGGGGGGCTAGCGGGAGTTGATACGCAGTATTTT.

The table lists this clonotype with a few counts. This chain uses TRBV20-1 with TRBJ2-2; D is tentatively TRBD1 or TRBD2 (5 bases each). Per germline, CDR1 DFQATT and CDR2 SNEGSKA (reference sequence). The CDR3 length is 19 residues. The V end was cut by 1 base, the J end by 4 bases, with 25 bases between. This CDR3 is CSARGGWLTNPGSTGELFF. The CDR3 bases are TGCAGTGCTAGAGGGGGGTGGCTAACCAACCCAGGGAGCACCGGGGAGCTGTTTTTT.

This clonotype was counted many times. The chain recombines TRBV20-1 with TRBJ2-3; possibly TRBD1 for D (5 bases). V was clipped by 3 bases and J by 8 bases, with 27 bases between them. Germline assignment: CDR1 DFQATT and CDR2 SNEGSKA (reference sequence). CDR3 length: 17 residues. This CDR3 is CSARGGQGFPYPRTQYF. CDR3 DNA: TGCAGTGCTAGGGGCGGCCAGGGATTTCCCTACCCTCGTACGCAGTATTTT.

The rearrangement joins TRBV7-2 to TRBJ2-5; 14 bases line up with TRBD2. Germline V gene lookup returns CDR1 SGHTA and CDR2 FQGNSA. This CDR3 comprises 16 residues. Trimming cost V 5 bases and J 4 bases; bases outside gene matches: 6. The CDR3, as DNA: TGTGCCAGCAGCACTAGTGGGACTAGCGGGGGAGAGACCCAGTACTTC. Protein sequence: CASSTSGTSGGETQYF.

This clonotype was seen a few times. The chain uses TRBV20-1 and TRBJ2-3; tentatively, D is TRBD2 (6 bases). This CDR3 comprises 13 residues. Trimming cost V 6 bases and J 2 bases, with 12 bases left between them. Germline CDR1 DFQATT, CDR2 SNEGSKA (reference sequence). The CDR3 DNA reads TGCAGTGCAACCGGGGGACTCACAGATACGCAGTATTTT. Amino acid sequence: CSATGGLTDTQYF.